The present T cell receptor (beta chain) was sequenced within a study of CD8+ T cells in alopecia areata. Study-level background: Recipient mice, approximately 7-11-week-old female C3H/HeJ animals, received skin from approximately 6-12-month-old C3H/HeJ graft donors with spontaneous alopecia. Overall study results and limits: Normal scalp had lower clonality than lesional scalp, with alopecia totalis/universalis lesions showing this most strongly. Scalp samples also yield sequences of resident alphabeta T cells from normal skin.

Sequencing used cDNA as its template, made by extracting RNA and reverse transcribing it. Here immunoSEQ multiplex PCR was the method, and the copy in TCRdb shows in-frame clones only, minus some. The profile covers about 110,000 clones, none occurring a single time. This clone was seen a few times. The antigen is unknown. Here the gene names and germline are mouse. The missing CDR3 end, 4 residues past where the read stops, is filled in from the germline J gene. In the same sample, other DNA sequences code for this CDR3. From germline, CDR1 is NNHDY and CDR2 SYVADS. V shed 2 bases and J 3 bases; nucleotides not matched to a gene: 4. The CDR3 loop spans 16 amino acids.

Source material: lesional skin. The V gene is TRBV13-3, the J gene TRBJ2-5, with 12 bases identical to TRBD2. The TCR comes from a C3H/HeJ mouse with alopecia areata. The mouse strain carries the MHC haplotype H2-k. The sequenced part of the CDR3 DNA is TGTGCCAGCAGTGAGAGACTGGGGGGGCTTCAAGAC. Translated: CASSERLGGLQD. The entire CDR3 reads CASSERLGGLQDTQYF.